In its sample, the clone carrying this TCR beta chain was seen a few times. The antigen is unknown. The germline CDR1 and CDR2 sequences are KGHSH and LQKENI. The CDR3 has 13 amino acids. Trimming removed 3 bases from V and 9 bases from J, with 14 bases in between. This record belongs to a study of OX40 agonist ivuxolimab in advanced cancers. Repertoires were generated with immunoSEQ multiplex PCR, while TCRdb's copy carries only in-frame clones and drops some. The sample shows around 68,000 clones, about 89% of them seen only once. Study-level findings and limits: Clonal expansion in partial responders at 0.1-3.0 mg/kg ranked among the lowest.

The chain recombines TRBV18 with TRBJ1-1, with D possibly being TRBD1 (6 bases). This receptor was obtained from an adult with an advanced solid tumor such as melanoma, head and neck, liver or kidney cancer. Source: CD4+ or CD8+ T cells sorted from blood, taken in a trial of the OX40 agonist ivuxolimab. CDR3 protein: CASSPQPQGKAFF. DNA for the CDR3: TGTGCCAGCTCACCTCAACCTCAGGGGAAAGCTTTCTTT.